This T cell receptor (beta chain) was observed in a study of shared clonotypes between healthy human individuals. Details on this clone: Its antigen is not identified.

Only in-frame clones appear in the TCRdb table, and some are missing; sequencing was by immunoSEQ multiplex PCR. The sample records about 660,000 clones, about 74% being singletons. Findings and caveats of the study: Some clonotypes were shared by all four sorted-subset donors, while others were not shared. The non-shared ones had lower generation probabilities than the shared ones.

The sequencing input was memory CD4+ T cells sorted from blood. As for subset: CD45RA-negative fraction. The receptor was derived from a woman in her 30s in good health.

This CDR3 is CASSESGQGANEQFF. The CDR3 nucleotides read TGCGCCAGCAGTGAGTCGGGACAGGGGGCGAATGAGCAGTTCTTC. The chain has TRBV10-1 and TRBJ2-1; 12 bases are a match to TRBD1. The germline gives CDR1 WNHNN, CDR2 SYGVQD (reference sequence). V shed 0 bases and J 7 bases; nucleotides not matched to a gene: 1. The CDR3 extends over 15 amino acids.